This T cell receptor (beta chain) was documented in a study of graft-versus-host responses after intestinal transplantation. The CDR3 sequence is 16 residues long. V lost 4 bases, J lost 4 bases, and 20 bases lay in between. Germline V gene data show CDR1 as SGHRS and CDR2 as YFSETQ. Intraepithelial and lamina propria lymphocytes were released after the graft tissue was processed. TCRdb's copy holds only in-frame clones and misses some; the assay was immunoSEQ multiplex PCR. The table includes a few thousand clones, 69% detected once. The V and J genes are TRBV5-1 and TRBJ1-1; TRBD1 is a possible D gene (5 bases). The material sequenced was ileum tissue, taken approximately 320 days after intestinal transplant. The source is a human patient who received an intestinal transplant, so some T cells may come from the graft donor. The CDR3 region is CASSRGPGGSATEAFF. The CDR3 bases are TGCGCCAGCAGCCGGGGCCCAGGAGGGTCGGCCACTGAAGCTTTCTTT.